Here is one TCR beta chain with its context. The data were taken from a study of sequential checkpoint blockade in melanoma. Study as a whole: Patients were randomized 1:1 to nivolumab-then-ipilimumab or ipilimumab-then-nivolumab first-line. After both sequences, patients received maintenance nivolumab.

The CDR3 is 12 residues long. Trimming removed 4 bases from V and 5 bases from J, with 9 bases in between. Germline-derived CDR1 and CDR2 are PRHDT and FYEKMQ (reference sequence). TCRdb's copy holds only in-frame clones and misses some; the assay was immunoSEQ multiplex PCR. The repertoire consists of about 13,000 clones, with approximately 78% occurring once and the leading ten covering roughly a quarter. Regarding treatment: randomized to nivolumab then ipilimumab (arm A) or the reverse (arm B). No patient had prior DNA-damaging chemotherapy. Live CD3+CD8+ CD19− CD56− cells were sorted from PBMCs. This clonotype was obtained from a human donor with melanoma. The J gene is TRBJ2-7, the V gene TRBV13, with D possibly matching TRBD2 (6 bases). This material consisted of CD8+ T cells sorted from blood (inferred from file names), taken from a patient given nivolumab and ipilimumab in sequence. CDR3 DNA: TGTGCCAGCAGCTCCGGGAGCAACGAGCAGTACTTC. Translation: CASSSGSNEQYF.